This entry features one T cell receptor (beta chain) sequence. J lost 7 bases, V lost 5 bases, and 15 bases had no gene match. Germline V gives CDR1 SGHAT, CDR2 FQNNGV. The CDR3 is 17 residues long. How the authors handled the data: It was from reference gene primer amplification that nucleated cell counts were estimated. Profiled with immunoSEQ multiplex PCR; TCRdb holds only in-frame clones, not every one. V, J and clone size reflect that table, while D and trimming were determined from the DNA. This table holds some 200,000 clones, roughly four fifths found once. This specimen belongs to a study of blood T cell repertoires in COVID-19. Study-wide background: Donors in the United States, Italy and Spain gave samples during acute or convalescent COVID-19.

This rearrangement joins TRBV11-2 to TRBJ2-1, with TRBD2 matching over 9 bases. The TCR sequence derives from a woman aged 40 to 50 with acute or convalescent COVID-19. The sample consisted of peripheral blood. Here the CDR3 reads CASSPIRGREGSNEQFF. The CDR3 region has the DNA TGTGCCAGCAGCCCAATCCGGGGGCGGGAGGGATCGAATGAGCAGTTCTTC. Full variable domain (rest looked up from reference TRBV11-2 and TRBJ2-1): EAGVAQSPRYKIIEKRQSVAFWCNPISGHATLYWYQQILGQGPKLLIQFQNNGVVDDSQLPKDRFSAERLKGVDSTLKIQPAKLEDSAVYLCASSPIRGREGSNEQFFGPGTRLTVL.